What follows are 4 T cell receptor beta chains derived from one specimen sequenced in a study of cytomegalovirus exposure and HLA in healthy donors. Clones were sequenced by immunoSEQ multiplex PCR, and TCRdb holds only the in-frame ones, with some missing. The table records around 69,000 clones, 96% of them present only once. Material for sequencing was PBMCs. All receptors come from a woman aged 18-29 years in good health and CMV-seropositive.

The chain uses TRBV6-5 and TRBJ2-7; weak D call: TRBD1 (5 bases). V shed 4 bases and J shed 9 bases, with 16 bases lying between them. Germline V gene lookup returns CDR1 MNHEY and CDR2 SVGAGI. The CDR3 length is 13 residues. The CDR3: CASSLGLGVGQYF. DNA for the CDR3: TGTGCCAGCAGTTTAGGGTTAGGGGTAGGGCAGTACTTC.

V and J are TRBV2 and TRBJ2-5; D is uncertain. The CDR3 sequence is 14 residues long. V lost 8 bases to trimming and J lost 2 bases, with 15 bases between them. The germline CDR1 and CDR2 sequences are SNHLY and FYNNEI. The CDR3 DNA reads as TGTGCCAGCGGTTTTTCGGGTAGTCAAGAGACCCAGTACTTC. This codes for CASGFSGSQETQYF.

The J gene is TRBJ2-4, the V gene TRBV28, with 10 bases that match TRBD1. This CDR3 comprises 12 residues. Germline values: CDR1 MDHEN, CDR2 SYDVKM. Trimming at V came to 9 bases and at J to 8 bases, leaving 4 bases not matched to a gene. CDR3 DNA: TGTGCCAGTGGACAGGGGGTGGACATTCAGTACTTC. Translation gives CASGQGVDIQYF.

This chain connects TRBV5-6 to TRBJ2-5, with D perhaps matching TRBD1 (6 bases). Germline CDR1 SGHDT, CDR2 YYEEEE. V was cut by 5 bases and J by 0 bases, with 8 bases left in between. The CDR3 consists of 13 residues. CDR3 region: CASSTGYQETQYF. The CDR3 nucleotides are TGTGCCAGCAGTACAGGGTACCAAGAGACCCAGTACTTC.